Listed below are T cell receptor beta chains from one sample, sequenced in a study of OX40 agonist ivuxolimab in advanced cancers. Here immunoSEQ multiplex PCR was the method, and the copy in TCRdb shows in-frame clones only, minus some. This sample carries tens of thousands of clones, around 93% of them seen once, and the ten largest clones take about 25%. This specimen was CD4+ or CD8+ T cells sorted from blood, taken in a trial of the OX40 agonist ivuxolimab. The origin of the receptors is an adult with an advanced solid tumor such as melanoma, head and neck, liver or kidney cancer. Each CDR3 is given with its conserved first and last residue.

TRBJ2-7 | TRBV5-1 | CASRVQGKYEQYF
TRBJ1-4 | TRBV28 | CASGYGAHLFF
TRBJ2-7 | TRBV6-6 | CASSYPLGAEQYF
TRBJ2-1 | TRBV13 | CASSTNYNEQFF
TRBJ2-5 | TRBV28 | CASSFPPGVSRGETQYF
TRBJ2-2 | TRBV7-9 | CASSLVSGELFF
TRBJ2-3 | TRBV7-2 | CASSPRSRGTDTQYF
TRBJ1-1 | TRBV30 | CAWSEVRYTEAFF
TRBJ1-1 | TRBV28 | CASIPRNYGNTEAFF
TRBJ2-7 | TRBV7-9 | CASEMADSSYEQYF
TRBJ2-7 | TRBV18 | CASSPVVAGTLTLEQYF
TRBJ1-4 | TRBV11-2 | CASNWWGQGDEKLFF
TRBJ2-7 | TRBV9 | CASSVRSGISYEQYF
TRBJ1-1 | TRBV9 | CASSVGRGPRTEAFF
TRBJ2-5 | TRBV7-8 | CASSLDLAGGPKETQYF
TRBJ2-1 | TRBV13 | CASSLAGTSSYNEQFF
TRBJ1-1 | TRBV28 | CASSSRGEAFF
TRBJ2-3 | TRBV7-9 | CASSPGLAGVGDTQYF
TRBJ1-1 | TRBV5-6 | CASSFQYTEAFF
TRBJ2-1 | TRBV6-6 | CASSLAGGFVYNEQFF
TRBJ2-7 | TRBV19 | CASTPGRTYEQYF
TRBJ2-1 | TRBV4-2 | CASSQAPPEGGLMGEQFF
TRBJ1-2 | TRBV4-3 | CASSQDKGGAGPYGYTF
TRBJ1-2 | TRBV10-1 | CASITGINYGYTF
TRBJ2-1 | TRBV28 | CASSFSSGRKYNEQFF
TRBJ1-1 | TRBV10-3 | CAGGGGAEAFF